This T cell receptor beta chain was captured by sequencing in a study of cytomegalovirus exposure and HLA in healthy donors. Study conclusions and caveats: A later analysis linked a missense variant in DCLRE1C to the trimming of TCR beta V and J genes. Most sequenced TCRs were rare (though some public TCRs occurred in many donors). The authors reported that TCR beta sequences could predict HLA-A and HLA-B alleles. These predictions were accurate for most subjects in the first cohort. Several of the most significant clusters appeared linked to common viral pathogens, based on a later analysis.

The primer mix had 60 Vbeta and 13 Jbeta primers. Produced via immunoSEQ multiplex PCR; TCRdb's table is partial and in-frame only. The table has about 180,000 clones, 65% to 90% seen once. As to this clone: The antigen is not known.

The CDR3 extends over 13 amino acids. V lost 6 bases and J lost 6; bases outside the gene matches: 3. Germline V CDR1 and CDR2: MNHEY, SVGAGI. The sequenced material came from PBMCs. The chain uses TRBV6-5 and TRBJ2-3, with TRBD1 matching over 10 bases. This sequence originates from a girl aged 2-10 years in good health and CMV-seropositive. DNA for the CDR3: TGTGCCAGCAGGGACAGGGGGACGGATACGCAGTATTTT. Amino acid sequence: CASRDRGTDTQYF.